The text below deals with one T cell receptor (beta chain). Its antigen is not identified. The germline gives CDR1 PRHDT, CDR2 FYEKMQ (reference sequence). There are 14 residues in the CDR3. With 5 bases removed from V and 3 bases from J, the gap between germline ends came to 13 bases. These data are taken from a study of shared clonotypes between healthy human individuals. Whole-study results and caveats: Naive subsets typically showed greater estimated richness than memory subsets.

The protocol was immunoSEQ multiplex PCR, while the TCRdb copy is restricted to in-frame clones and leaves out a portion. This table holds roughly 2.5 million clones, around 94% found once. The TCR originated in a man younger than 35 in good health. The chain employs TRBV13 and TRBJ1-2; D is undetermined. The material sequenced was naive CD4+ T cells sorted from blood. Regarding subset: CD45RA+ positively selected. In DNA form, the CDR3 reads TGTGCCAGCAGCCCGTCCGACGCATACTATGGCTACACCTTC. It codes for CASSPSDAYYGYTF.